This T cell receptor beta chain was observed in a study of identical twins. Through template switching, a universal primer site was introduced, and the cDNA contained unique molecular identifiers. TCRdb re-called the 5' RACE reads with MiXCR, one entry per CDR3 protein. The sample contains under 450,000 distinct CDR3 sequences, roughly 20% of which appear only once. This CDR3 is 16 amino acids long. With V trimmed by 2 bases and J by 6 bases, 10 bases remained unmatched. Germline lookup yields CDR1 DFQATT and CDR2 SNEGSKA (reference sequence). Study-level points and caveats: The models systematically underestimated how much out-of-frame TCR alpha was shared in monozygotic twins. These conclusions were based on statistical analysis (cross-sectional, not following the same donors). In cord blood, abundant beta clonotypes had fewer insertions; memory showed no trend.

This clonotype was seen ten or more times. Its antigen is not identified. The sequenced sample was naive T cells sorted from blood. This sequence originates from a man aged 50 to 59 in good health. The V call is TRBV20-1, the J call TRBJ2-1, with 10 bases lining up with TRBD1. The CDR3 reads CSARPPGTGAFNEQFF. CDR3 bases: TGCAGTGCTAGACCCCCCGGGACAGGGGCTTTCAATGAGCAGTTCTTC.